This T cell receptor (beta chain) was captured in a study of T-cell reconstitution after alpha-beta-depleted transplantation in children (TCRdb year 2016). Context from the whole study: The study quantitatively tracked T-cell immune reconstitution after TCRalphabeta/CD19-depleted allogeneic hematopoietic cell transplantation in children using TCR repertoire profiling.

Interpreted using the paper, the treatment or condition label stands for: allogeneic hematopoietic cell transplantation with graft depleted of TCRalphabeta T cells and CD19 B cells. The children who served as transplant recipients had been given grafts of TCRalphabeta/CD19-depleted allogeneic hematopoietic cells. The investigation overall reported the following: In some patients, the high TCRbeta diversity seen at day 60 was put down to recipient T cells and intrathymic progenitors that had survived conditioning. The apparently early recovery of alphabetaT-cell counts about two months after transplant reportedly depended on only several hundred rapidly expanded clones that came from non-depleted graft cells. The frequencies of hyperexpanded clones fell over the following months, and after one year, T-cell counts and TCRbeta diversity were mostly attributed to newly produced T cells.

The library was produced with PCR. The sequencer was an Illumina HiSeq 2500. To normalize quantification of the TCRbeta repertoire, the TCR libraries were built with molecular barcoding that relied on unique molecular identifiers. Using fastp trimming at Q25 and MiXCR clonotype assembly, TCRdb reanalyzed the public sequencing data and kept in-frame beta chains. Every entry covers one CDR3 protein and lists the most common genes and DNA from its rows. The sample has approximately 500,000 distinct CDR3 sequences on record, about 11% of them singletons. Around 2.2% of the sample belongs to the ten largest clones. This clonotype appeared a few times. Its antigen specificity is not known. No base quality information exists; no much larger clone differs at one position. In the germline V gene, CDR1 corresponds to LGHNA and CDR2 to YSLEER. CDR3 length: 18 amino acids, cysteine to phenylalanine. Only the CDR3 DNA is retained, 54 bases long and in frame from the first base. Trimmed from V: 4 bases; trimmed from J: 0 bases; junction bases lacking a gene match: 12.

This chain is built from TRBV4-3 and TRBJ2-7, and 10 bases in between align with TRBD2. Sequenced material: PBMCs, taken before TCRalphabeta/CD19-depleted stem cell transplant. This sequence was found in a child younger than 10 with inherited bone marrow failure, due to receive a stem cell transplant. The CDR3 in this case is CASSLQPFEREGSYEQYF. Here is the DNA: TGCGCCAGCAGCCTACAACCCTTTGAGCGGGAGGGCTCCTACGAGCAGTACTTC.